A single sample gave rise to the 31 T cell receptor beta chains below, sequenced in a study of T cell repertoires in cytomegalovirus infection. TCRdb itself ran the reads through MiXCR, one entry per CDR3 protein. Of some 99,000 distinct CDR3 sequences listed, around 28% are singletons. These receptors' antigens are unknown. The starting material was CD8+ T cells from cultured PBMCs, obtained from culture after CMV antigen stimulation. The receptors come from a human donor in good health (CMV status not recorded). Some clones in this sample may be carry-over from other donors' samples.

This clonotype was seen many times. The chain has TRBV4-1 and TRBJ2-4, with 7 bases identical to TRBD1. The CDR3 covers 14 residues. Germline CDR1 MGHRA, CDR2 YSYEKL. V lost 5 bases and J lost 5; bases outside the gene matches: 6. CDR3 region: CASSSTGFENIQYF. The CDR3 nucleotides read TGCGCCAGCAGCTCGACAGGGTTTGAAAACATTCAGTACTTC.

In this sample, this clonotype turned up many times. The V gene is TRBV7-6, the J gene TRBJ2-1; TRBD2 matches 11 bases. Unmatched junction bases numbered 4, after V lost 2 bases and J lost 7 bases. This CDR3 has 15 residues. Germline V gives CDR1 SGHVS, CDR2 FNYEAQ. The DNA of the CDR3 is TGTGCCAGCAGCTTACTAGCGGGGGGCAATAATGAGCAGTTCTTC. Protein sequence: CASSLLAGGNNEQFF.

V is TRBV12-3 or TRBV12-4 and J is TRBJ2-1; D is perhaps TRBD1 (5 bases). V was trimmed by 2 bases and J by 8 bases, leaving 10 bases between them. The CDR3 has 13 residues. CDR3 coding DNA: TGTGCCAGCAGTTTACAGGGCGCCTATGAGCAGTTCTTC. This codes for CASSLQGAYEQFF.

The chain recombines TRBV4-2 with TRBJ1-2; D gene uncertain. The CDR3 totals 14 residues. Deletions cut 0 bases from V and 2 bases from J, with 7 bases between. CDR1 is LGHNA and CDR2 is YNFKEQ in the germline V gene. The CDR3 here is CASSQEVGNYGYTF. Written as DNA, the CDR3 is TGTGCCAGCAGCCAAGAAGTGGGAAACTATGGCTACACCTTC.

This clonotype was counted ten times or more. The chain links TRBV28 to TRBJ2-5, with TRBD2 matching 7 bases. Germline V gene sequence: CDR1 MDHEN, CDR2 SYDVKM. The CDR3 covers 12 residues. Trimming took 4 bases from V and 5 from J; bases not matched to a gene: 1. CDR3 amino acids: CASSWGGETQYF. Written as DNA, the CDR3 is TGTGCCAGCAGTTGGGGGGGTGAGACCCAGTACTTC.

V and J are TRBV5-5 and TRBJ2-7, with D perhaps matching TRBD2 (6 bases). Germline V gene sequence: CDR1 SGHKS, CDR2 YYEKEE (reference sequence). The CDR3 is 16 residues long. V was cut by 3 bases and J by 3 bases, with 19 bases left in between. CDR3 in DNA: TGTGCCAGCAGCTCGGGTGGGAGGTTCGAATACTACGAGCAGTACTTC. This codes for CASSSGGRFEYYEQYF.

The chain recombines TRBV5-6 with TRBJ2-6, with no clear D. The CDR3 spans 21 residues. Germline CDR1 and CDR2: SGHDT and YYEEEE. Trimming pared 5 bases from V and 0 bases from J, leaving 27 bases between. CDR3 coding DNA: TGTGCCAGCAGTTCCGAGCGCAGACGCATTATTAGGGTCTCTGGGGCCAACGTCCTGACTTTC. It encodes CASSSERRRIIRVSGANVLTF. The whole variable domain, filled in from reference TRBV5-6 and TRBJ2-6, reads DAGVTQSPTHLIKTRGQQVTLRCSPKSGHDTVSWYQQALGQGPQFIFQYYEEEERQRGNFPDRFSGHQFPNYSSELNVNALLLGDSALYLCASSSERRRIIRVSGANVLTFGAGSRLTVL.

The sample holds many counts of this clonotype. The chain has TRBV25-1 and TRBJ1-3; 11 bases line up with TRBD1. The germline CDR1 and CDR2 sequences are MGHDK and SYGVNS. The CDR3 runs 15 residues. J gave up 4 bases and V 4 bases, and 3 bases lay outside the gene matches. Written as DNA, the CDR3 is TGTGCCAGCAGTGCCGGACAGGGGGCCGGAAACACCATATATTTT. It is translated as CASSAGQGAGNTIYF.

V and J are TRBV11-3 and TRBJ2-7; perhaps TRBD2 as D (7 bases). V lost 1 base and J 5 bases, leaving 15 bases between the germline ends. This CDR3 comprises 15 residues. Germline CDR1 and CDR2: SGHNT and YENEEA. CDR3 in amino acids: CASSLGTGGFDEQYF. The DNA for the CDR3 is TGTGCCAGCAGCTTAGGAACGGGGGGCTTCGACGAGCAGTACTTC.

This clonotype was found a few times. V gene TRBV12-3 or TRBV12-4 combines with J gene TRBJ2-4, with 8 bases that match TRBD2. The CDR3 is made up of 19 amino acids. V was clipped by 3 bases and J by 0 bases; unmatched bases: 13. This chain's CDR3 is CASSLDPGRAGVAKNIQYF. In DNA form, the CDR3 reads TGTGCCAGCAGTTTGGACCCCGGACGAGCGGGAGTAGCCAAAAACATTCAGTACTTC.

This clonotype was counted only a few times. The chain carries TRBV2 and TRBJ2-7, with 8 positions matching TRBD2. V was clipped by 6 bases and J by 3 bases; unmatched bases: 7. The CDR3 extends over 14 amino acids. Germline CDR1 reads SNHLY; CDR2 reads FYNNEI. The CDR3 DNA is TGTGCCAGCAGCTCGGGAGGGGGGCTCTACGAGCAGTACTTC. Translating it yields CASSSGGGLYEQYF.

The gene calls are TRBV12-3 or TRBV12-4 and TRBJ2-3, with D maybe TRBD2 (5 bases). V was clipped by 3 bases and J by 11 bases, with 12 bases between them. CDR3 length: 12 residues. The CDR3 protein is CASSLGLREQYF. The CDR3 DNA is TGTGCCAGCAGTTTGGGCCTCCGGGAGCAGTATTTT.

The V and J genes are TRBV5-8 and TRBJ2-1; possible D gene TRBD2, 5 bases. V was trimmed by 2 bases and J by 7 bases, leaving 10 bases between them. The CDR3 has 13 residues. CDR1 and CDR2 from the germline V gene are SGHTS and YDEGEE. The CDR3 loop is CASSFSGVNEQFF. CDR3 sequence (DNA): TGTGCCAGCAGCTTCTCCGGGGTGAATGAGCAGTTCTTC.

This clonotype was seen a handful of times. The chain links TRBV7-2 to TRBJ1-3; D perhaps matches TRBD1 (5 bases). The germline CDR1 and CDR2 sequences are SGHTA and FQGNSA. Deletions cut 2 bases from V and 8 bases from J, with 13 bases between. This CDR3 comprises 14 residues. The CDR3 sequence: CASSLQGAIDTIYF. CDR3 nucleotide sequence: TGTGCCAGCAGCTTACAGGGCGCAATTGACACCATATATTTT.

In its sample, this clonotype was seen many times. This chain uses TRBV7-9 with TRBJ1-2, with 8 positions matching TRBD1. The CDR3 runs 14 residues. From germline, CDR1 is SEHNR and CDR2 FQNEAQ (reference sequence). V trimming: 4 bases; J trimming: 2 bases; junction bases outside the gene matches: 3. The CDR3 sequence is CASSSTGANYGYTF. The CDR3, as DNA: TGTGCCAGCAGCTCGACAGGGGCGAACTATGGCTACACCTTC.

This clonotype came up many times. This chain connects TRBV7-9 to TRBJ2-7; 9 nucleotides match TRBD1. J was trimmed by 3 bases and V by 4 bases; bases with no gene match: 13. Per the germline V gene, CDR1 is SEHNR and CDR2 is FQNEAQ (reference sequence). The CDR3 runs to 17 residues. DNA for the CDR3: TGTGCCAGCAGCTCGCCAAGTCCGGGACAGGGAGACTACGAGCAGTACTTC. This translates into CASSSPSPGQGDYEQYF.

This clonotype was found many times. The rearrangement uses TRBV7-3 and TRBJ2-3; D gene uncertain. The germline V gene encodes CDR1 SGHTA and CDR2 FQGTGA. The CDR3 has 18 residues. V lost 0 bases to trimming and J lost 6 bases, with 22 bases between them. Here the CDR3 DNA reads TGTGCCAGCAGCTTAACGAAGGCCATATGGGCCTTCTGGGATACGCAGTATTTT. Its translation is CASSLTKAIWAFWDTQYF.

There are a few counts of this clonotype. The CDR3 DNA sequence: TGTGCCAGTAGTATAACCCTCGTCCCCAACGAGCAGTACTTC. This codes for CASSITLVPNEQYF. The chain joins TRBV19 to TRBJ2-7; no clear D. The CDR3 has 14 residues. The germline CDR1 and CDR2 sequences are LNHDA and SQIVND (reference sequence). Trimming cost V 2 bases and J 5 bases, with 13 bases left between them.

The J gene is TRBJ2-2, the V gene TRBV6-8, with a tentative D call TRBD1 (5 bases). Germline CDR1 is MNHGY and CDR2 is SAAAGT. CDR3 length: 14 residues. Trimming took off 9 bases at V and 2 bases at J, with 13 bases between the two ends. The CDR3 is CASQPGQNTGELFF. CDR3 DNA: TGTGCCAGTCAACCCGGACAAAACACCGGGGAGCTGTTTTTT.

This clonotype was detected many times. Written as DNA, the CDR3 is TGTGCCAGCACCCTAGTTGTGGGGCAGCCCCAGCATTTT. Its protein product is CASTLVVGQPQHF. The chain has TRBV28 and TRBJ1-5; D is undetermined. The CDR3 has 13 amino acids. The V gene's germline CDR1 is MDHEN and CDR2 SYDVKM. V shed 7 bases and J shed 7 bases, with 14 bases lying between them.

This sequence joins TRBV20-1 and TRBJ2-7, with a weak D call TRBD1 (6 bases). The CDR3 is 16 amino acids. Trimming removed 0 bases at V and 6 bases at J, with 21 bases between. CDR1 is DFQATT and CDR2 is SNEGSKA in the germline V gene (reference sequence). CDR3 protein: CSARDRRDIGSVEQYF. The CDR3 DNA is TGCAGTGCTAGAGATCGTAGGGACATCGGCTCTGTCGAGCAGTACTTC.

CDR3 region: CATTGEWTGELFF. The CDR3 coding sequence is TGTGCCACTACAGGGGAATGGACCGGGGAGCTGTTTTTT. The chain is built from TRBV6-5 and TRBJ2-2, with 7 nucleotides matching TRBD1. This CDR3 is built from 13 residues. The germline V gene has CDR1 MNHEY and CDR2 SVGAGI. J gave up 5 bases and V 10 bases, and 7 bases lay outside the gene matches.

V usage is TRBV19 and J usage is TRBJ2-4; D ambiguous. CDR1 is LNHDA, CDR2 SQIVND, per germline (reference sequence). Trimming took off 7 bases at V and 8 bases at J, with 15 bases between the two ends. This CDR3 comprises 13 residues. CDR3 DNA sequence: TGTGCCAGTAATTCCGCCCTAGGTGACATTCAGTACTTC. This translates into CASNSALGDIQYF.

This clonotype has just a few counts. The chain couples TRBV5-5 to TRBJ2-7; the D is unclear. Germline V gene sequence: CDR1 SGHKS, CDR2 YYEKEE (reference sequence). The ends were cut back, 0 bases at V and 5 bases at J, with 6 bases in the middle. CDR3 length: 12 amino acids. The CDR3 region is CASSLVFNEQYF. CDR3 in DNA: TGTGCCAGCAGCTTGGTGTTTAACGAGCAGTACTTC.

The rearrangement joins TRBV7-9 to TRBJ1-1; TRBD1 agrees at 9 bases. V gave up 5 bases and J gave up 3 bases; unmatched junction bases: 13. This CDR3 is 17 amino acids long. Germline V lookup: CDR1 SEHNR, CDR2 FQNEAQ (reference sequence). The DNA for the CDR3 is TGTGCCAGCAGCCCCTCCGGGACAGGGCCCGGGGACACTGAAGCTTTCTTT. This encodes CASSPSGTGPGDTEAFF. The variable domain in full, with the rest retrieved from reference TRBV7-9 and TRBJ1-1, is DTGVSQNPRHKITKRGQNVTFRCDPISEHNRLYWYRQTLGQGPEFLTYFQNEAQLEKSRLLSDRFSAERPKGSFSTLEIQRTEQGDSAMYLCASSPSGTGPGDTEAFFGQGTRLTVV.

This chain connects TRBV7-9 to TRBJ2-1; D is unclear. The CDR3 contains 10 residues. The germline V gene has CDR1 SEHNR and CDR2 FQNEAQ (reference sequence). Between the trimmed V and J ends, which lost 7 bases and 5 bases, there was a span of 3 bases. CDR3 sequence reads: CASTDNEQFF. The CDR3 bases are TGTGCCAGCACCGACAATGAGCAGTTCTTC.

This clonotype has only a few counts. CDR3 in amino acids: CASSQAGTSDPRAQYF. CDR3 coding DNA: TGTGCCAGCAGCCAAGCCGGGACTAGCGACCCAAGGGCCCAGTACTTC. V gene TRBV14 combines with J gene TRBJ2-5; 10 bases match TRBD2. The CDR3 has 16 residues. Unmatched junction bases numbered 11, after V lost 1 base and J lost 9 bases. The germline V gene has CDR1 SGHDN and CDR2 FVKESK.

This clonotype was counted a few times. The rearrangement links TRBV7-9 to TRBJ2-7; D may be TRBD1 (6 bases). The CDR3 is made up of 15 amino acids. V dropped 6 bases and J dropped 0 bases, with 15 bases sitting between them. Germline lookup yields CDR1 SEHNR and CDR2 FQNEAQ (reference sequence). CDR3 amino acids: CASRVWQGSSYEQYF. Here the CDR3 DNA reads TGTGCCAGCAGGGTTTGGCAGGGGAGCTCCTACGAGCAGTACTTC.

The V gene is TRBV7-6, the J gene TRBJ1-1; D not certain. Germline lookup yields CDR1 SGHVS and CDR2 FNYEAQ. Trimming removed 2 bases at V and 1 base at J, with 11 bases between. This CDR3 is 15 amino acids long. The CDR3 nucleotides read TGTGCCAGCAGCTTAAGTCGAGCGGCGAACACTGAAGCTTTCTTT. Its translation: CASSLSRAANTEAFF. Complete variable domain (other parts from reference TRBV7-6 and TRBJ1-1): GAGVSQSPRYKVTKRGQDVALRCDPISGHVSLYWYRQALGQGPEFLTYFNYEAQQDKSGLPNDRFSAERPEGSISTLTIQRTEQRDSAMYRCASSLSRAANTEAFFGQGTRLTVV.

This clonotype appeared many times. CDR3 loop: CASSPDRGRYEQYF. The CDR3 nucleotides read TGTGCCAGCAGCCCGGACAGGGGTAGGTACGAGCAGTACTTC. The chain uses TRBV7-2 and TRBJ2-7, with 9 bases aligning to TRBD1. The germline CDR1 and CDR2 sequences are SGHTA and FQGNSA. This CDR3 region has 14 residues. Trimming at V came to 5 bases and at J to 4 bases, leaving 6 bases not matched to a gene.

Points on this clonotype: This may stem from a read error, because a much larger clone lies one nucleotide away. The rearrangement uses TRBV6-1 and TRBJ1-6; D not certain. Germline V lookup: CDR1 MNHNS, CDR2 SASEGT. The CDR3 has 15 residues. V gave up 1 base and J gave up 7 bases, with 11 bases separating them. CDR3 bases: TGTGCCAGCAGTGAAGTGGACTCGGTCAATTCACCCCTCCACTTT. Translated, it gives CASSEVDSVNSPLHF.